These 19 T cell receptor beta chains came from one sample sequenced in a study of T cell repertoires in cytomegalovirus infection. In TCRdb, the reads were re-called with MiXCR into one record per CDR3 protein. The table shows about 740,000 distinct CDR3 sequences, with approximately 34% occurring only once. Material for sequencing was PBMCs. The receptors were gathered from a human donor in good health (CMV status not recorded). Some clones in this sample may be carry-over from other donors' samples.

The chain employs TRBV6-6 and TRBJ2-7; possibly TRBD2 for D (5 bases). Trimming stripped 7 bases from V and 2 bases from J, with 18 bases between. Germline V gene lookup returns CDR1 MNHNY and CDR2 SVGAGI (reference sequence). The CDR3 loop spans 15 amino acids. In nucleotides, the CDR3 is TGTGCCAGCACCGAATTACTAGATTCCACCTACGAGCAGTACTTC. Amino acid sequence: CASTELLDSTYEQYF.

The chain has TRBV7-9 and TRBJ1-1; no reliable D call. Germline V gives CDR1 SEHNR, CDR2 FQNEAQ (reference sequence). This CDR3 region has 13 residues. V dropped 5 bases and J dropped 8 bases, with 15 bases sitting between them. The chain's CDR3 is CASSAPGRPEAFF. The CDR3 DNA is TGTGCCAGCAGCGCCCCAGGACGGCCCGAAGCTTTCTTT.

This clonotype occurred many times. The chain has TRBV12-3 or TRBV12-4 and TRBJ1-2, with TRBD1 matching over 8 bases. The junction had 2 bases not matched to a gene; V was cut back by 6 bases and J by 2 bases. CDR3 size: 13 residues. The CDR3 spells CASSRDRNYGYTF. CDR3 nucleotides: TGTGCCAGCAGCCGGGACAGGAACTATGGCTACACCTTC.

This clonotype has just one count. V and J are TRBV2 and TRBJ2-5, with 8 bases lining up with TRBD2. Germline trimming cut 8 bases from V and 5 bases from J; bases unmatched to any gene: 7. The germline CDR1 and CDR2 sequences are SNHLY and FYNNEI. The CDR3 has 13 residues. For the CDR3, the DNA is TGTGCCAGCGGTGGACTAGCTGCCGAGACCCAGTACTTC. Encoded protein: CASGGLAAETQYF.

As for this clonotype: One junction end does not reproduce the germline sequence, and a read error may be involved. The rearrangement links TRBV28 to TRBJ2-1; 8 nucleotides align to TRBD1. CDR1 and CDR2 from the germline V gene are MDHEN and SYDVKM. This CDR3 has 16 residues. CDR3 DNA sequence: TGTGCCAGCAGTATCTCTGGAGACAGGGGCTACAATGAGCATTTCTTC. Amino acids: CASSISGDRGYNEHFF. Drawing the rest from reference TRBV28 and TRBJ2-1, the complete variable domain is DVKVTQSSRYLVKRTGEKVFLECVQDMDHENMFWYRQDPGLGLRLIYFSYDVKMKEKGDIPEGYSVSREKKERFSLILESASTNQTSMYLCASSISGDRGYNEHFFGPGTRLTVL.

The chain carries TRBV2 and TRBJ1-3, with a possible D match to TRBD1 (6 bases). The CDR3 contains 16 residues. CDR1 SNHLY and CDR2 FYNNEI come from the germline V gene. V was pared by 4 bases and J by 0 bases, with 13 bases between. Written as DNA, the CDR3 is TGTGCCAGCAGTGCCCGGGACACCCGCTCTGGAAACACCATATATTTT. Amino acids: CASSARDTRSGNTIYF.

The chain uses TRBV19 and TRBJ1-1; no reliable D call. V gave up 3 bases and J gave up 2 bases, with 10 bases separating them. Germline lookup yields CDR1 LNHDA and CDR2 SQIVND (reference sequence). The CDR3 contains 14 residues. As DNA, the CDR3 is TGTGCCAGTAGTATCGGTCCGGGAAACACTGAAGCTTTCTTT. Its translation is CASSIGPGNTEAFF.

The sample holds a few counts of this clonotype. CDR3 sequence: CASSVVGESVEQYF. In DNA form, the CDR3 reads TGTGCCAGCAGCGTAGTTGGGGAATCGGTCGAGCAGTACTTC. J is TRBJ2-7 and V is TRBV9; D is ambiguous. Germline assignment: CDR1 SGDLS and CDR2 YYNGEE. Between the trimmed V and J ends, which lost 0 bases and 6 bases, there was a span of 13 bases. The length of the CDR3 is 14 residues.

V usage is TRBV12-3 or TRBV12-4 and J usage is TRBJ1-6; 9 bases fit TRBD1. The CDR3 has 14 amino acids. V shed 6 bases and J 8 bases; nucleotides not matched to a gene: 5. CDR3 coding DNA: TGTGCCAGCAGGGCCGGGACAGGGCATTCACCCCTCCACTTT. It yields the protein CASRAGTGHSPLHF.

The rearrangement links TRBV7-2 to TRBJ2-1; TRBD2 might be the D (5 bases). Germline V gives CDR1 SGHTA, CDR2 FQGNSA. Trimming took off 4 bases at V and 0 bases at J, with 28 bases between the two ends. The CDR3 extends over 21 amino acids. For the CDR3, the DNA is TGTGCCAGCAGCTCCTGGAGACGAGGGAGTACGAGTTTTAGCTCCTACAATGAGCAGTTCTTC. Its translation: CASSSWRRGSTSFSSYNEQFF.

This rearrangement joins TRBV6-1 to TRBJ2-1, with TRBD2 identical over 11 bases. J was trimmed by 7 bases and V by 11 bases; bases with no gene match: 7. Germline assignment: CDR1 MNHNS and CDR2 SASEGT. The CDR3 totals 13 residues. The CDR3 reads CAPGASGGNEQFF. DNA for the CDR3: TGTGCCCCCGGGGCTAGCGGGGGGAATGAGCAGTTCTTC.

The chain couples TRBV5-4 to TRBJ2-1; 10 positions match TRBD2. With V trimmed by 4 bases and J by 7 bases, 8 bases remained unmatched. The CDR3 has 15 residues. Germline CDR1 reads SGHNT; CDR2 reads YYREEE (reference sequence). The CDR3 sequence is CASSPSGSSSNEQFF. In nucleotides, the CDR3 is TGTGCCAGCAGCCCTAGCGGGAGCTCCTCTAATGAGCAGTTCTTC. Variable domain in full (rest from reference TRBV5-4 and TRBJ2-1): ETGVTQSPTHLIKTRGQQVTLRCSSQSGHNTVSWYQQALGQGPQFIFQYYREEENGRGNFPPRFSGLQFPNYSSELNVNALELDDSALYLCASSPSGSSSNEQFFGPGTRLTVL.

This clonotype was recorded a few times. The chain has TRBV2 and TRBJ2-7; 8 positions match TRBD1. V lost 2 bases and J lost 5; bases outside the gene matches: 8. This CDR3 is built from 15 residues. Germline loops: CDR1 SNHLY, CDR2 FYNNEI. The CDR3 DNA reads TGTGCCAGCAGTGAACCGACAGGGGCCGGGAACGAGCAGTACTTC. Its translation: CASSEPTGAGNEQYF. The complete variable domain, with remaining parts taken from reference TRBV2 and TRBJ2-7, reads EPEVTQTPSHQVTQMGQEVILRCVPISNHLYFYWYRQILGQKVEFLVSFYNNEISEKSEIFDDQFSVERPDGSNFTLKIRSTKLEDSAMYFCASSEPTGAGNEQYFGPGTRLTVT.

The CDR3 DNA reads TGTGCCAGCAGCTTAGATGTAAGTTCCTCCCATGAGCAGTTCTTC. As protein: CASSLDVSSSHEQFF. The J gene is TRBJ2-1, the V gene TRBV11-2; D is uncertain. Germline assignment: CDR1 SGHAT and CDR2 FQNNGV. The CDR3 has 15 residues. Trimming pared 0 bases from V and 8 bases from J, leaving 14 bases between.

This rearrangement joins TRBV28 to TRBJ1-1, with D unclear. This CDR3 has 12 amino acids. The V gene lost 3 bases and the J gene lost 10 bases, with 12 bases spanning the gap. Germline CDR1 and CDR2: MDHEN and SYDVKM. The CDR3, as DNA: TGTGCCAGCAGTTTTAACCGGGTTGGAGCTTTCTTT. Amino acids: CASSFNRVGAFF.

This chain joins TRBV2 and TRBJ1-2; 7 nucleotides match TRBD1. Germline trimming cut 9 bases from V and 0 bases from J; bases unmatched to any gene: 4. The germline V gene has CDR1 SNHLY and CDR2 FYNNEI. The CDR3 is 13 amino acids. The DNA for the CDR3 is TGTGCCAGTATTACAGGGGCTAACTATGGCTACACCTTC. It codes for CASITGANYGYTF.

This clonotype was seen only once. A junction boundary mismatches the germline segment, possibly from a read error. This chain links TRBV11-2 with TRBJ1-4, with D possibly matching TRBD1 (5 bases). This CDR3 has 15 amino acids. Germline V gene data show CDR1 as SGHAT and CDR2 as FQNNGV. The CDR3 DNA follows: TGTGCCAGCAGCGGTGACAGCAACCCTAATAAAAAACTGTTTTTT. Protein: CASSGDSNPNKKLFF. Full variable domain (outside the CDR3, taken from reference TRBV11-2 and TRBJ1-4): EAGVAQSPRYKIIEKRQSVAFWCNPISGHATLYWYQQILGQGPKLLIQFQNNGVVDDSQLPKDRFSAERLKGVDSTLKIQPAKLEDSAVYLCASSGDSNPNKKLFFGSGTQLSVL.

This clonotype was detected ten times or more. The chain combines TRBV19 with TRBJ1-2; D unresolved. The CDR3 has 13 amino acids. Germline V CDR1 and CDR2: LNHDA, SQIVND (reference sequence). The ends were cut back, 5 bases at V and 8 bases at J, with 15 bases in the middle. CDR3 coding DNA: TGTGCCAGTAGTCCCACCCGGGGATACGGCTACACCTTC. This encodes CASSPTRGYGYTF.

Remarks on this clonotype: This may arise from a read error, as a much more abundant clone is one base away. The chain employs TRBV5-3 and TRBJ2-3; 16 bases match TRBD2. TRBV5-3 is annotated as an ORF whose role is uncertain. Trimming took 8 bases from V and 1 from J; bases not matched to a gene: 4. CDR3 length: 16 residues. The CDR3 DNA follows: TGTGCCAGCAGCGGGACTAGCGGGAGGGGCACAGATACGCAGTATTTT. Encoded protein: CASSGTSGRGTDTQYF.